The 28 T cell receptor beta chains in this list originate from one sample, sequenced in a study of cytomegalovirus exposure and HLA in healthy donors. In the PCR, 60 Vbeta and 13 Jbeta primers were used. Sequenced by immunoSEQ multiplex PCR; TCRdb stores in-frame clones only, minus some. The sample yields about 98,000 clones, under 75% seen once. The sample taken for sequencing was PBMCs. These receptors all stem from a man aged 50-60 years in good health and CMV-seronegative.

The rearrangement joins TRBV19 to TRBJ1-1; tentative D call: TRBD1 (5 bases). V lost 7 bases, J lost 4 bases, and 13 bases lay in between. Germline V gives CDR1 LNHDA, CDR2 SQIVND (reference sequence). The length of the CDR3 is 13 residues. DNA of the CDR3: TGTGCCAGTACGGGACTTGGGGTCACTGAAGCTTTCTTT. This codes for CASTGLGVTEAFF.

This clone was detected only a few times. This sample includes further DNA sequences coding for the same CDR3. The V and J genes are TRBV28 and TRBJ2-3, with D unresolved. This CDR3 contains 11 residues. In germline, CDR1 is MDHEN, CDR2 SYDVKM. Trimming pared 4 bases from V and 3 bases from J, leaving 2 bases between. CDR3 amino acids: CASSSTDTQYF. CDR3 nucleotide sequence: TGTGCCAGCAGTTCTACAGATACGCAGTATTTT.

The chain links TRBV6-5 to TRBJ2-1; no clear D gene. Trimming took off 0 bases at V and 0 bases at J, with 9 bases between the two ends. Germline V gene lookup returns CDR1 MNHEY and CDR2 SVGAGI. The CDR3 loop spans 16 amino acids. CDR3 residues: CASSYSFPSSYNEQFF. CDR3 coding DNA: TGTGCCAGCAGTTACTCGTTTCCTAGCTCCTACAATGAGCAGTTCTTC.

The V and J genes are TRBV11-2 and TRBJ2-7, with D possibly being TRBD1 (6 bases). This CDR3 is built from 16 residues. V was cut by 1 base and J by 1 base, with 14 bases left in between. Germline V CDR1 and CDR2: SGHAT, FQNNGV. CDR3: CASSLGGQDLSYEQYF. The CDR3 nucleotides read TGTGCCAGCAGCTTAGGGGGACAAGATTTATCCTACGAGCAGTACTTC.

The chain employs TRBV28 and TRBJ2-2; no clear D. The CDR3 has 14 amino acids. V was pared by 3 bases and J by 1 base, with 6 bases between. Germline V gene lookup returns CDR1 MDHEN and CDR2 SYDVKM. CDR3 DNA sequence: TGTGCCAGCAGTTTGTACGGGAACACCGGGGAGCTGTTTTTT. Protein: CASSLYGNTGELFF. The full variable domain, rest sourced from reference TRBV28 and TRBJ2-2, is DVKVTQSSRYLVKRTGEKVFLECVQDMDHENMFWYRQDPGLGLRLIYFSYDVKMKEKGDIPEGYSVSREKKERFSLILESASTNQTSMYLCASSLYGNTGELFFGEGSRLTVL.

The chain links TRBV15 to TRBJ2-3, with 9 bases identical to TRBD2. With V trimmed by 3 bases and J by 6 bases, 4 bases remained unmatched. Per the germline V gene, CDR1 is LNHNV and CDR2 is YYDKDF (reference sequence). The CDR3 covers 14 residues. Written as DNA, the CDR3 is TGTGCCACCAGCAGGGGCGGGGGGGCGGATACGCAGTATTTT. Protein: CATSRGGGADTQYF.

The chain carries TRBV9 and TRBJ1-5; maybe TRBD1 (5 bases). The CDR3 runs to 13 residues. Germline V gene sequence: CDR1 SGDLS, CDR2 YYNGEE. V was clipped by 4 bases and J by 8 bases, with 13 bases between them. CDR3 sequence (DNA): TGTGCCAGCAGCCCGGGGGGGACGGAGCCCCAGCATTTT. Its translation is CASSPGGTEPQHF.

The chain has TRBV29-1 and TRBJ2-2, with TRBD1 as a possible D gene (5 bases). The V gene lost 6 bases and the J gene lost 1 base, with 12 bases spanning the gap. Germline CDR1 SQVTM, CDR2 ANQGSEA. The CDR3 is 14 amino acids. The CDR3 spells CSVGHRLNTGELFF. In DNA, the CDR3 is TGCAGCGTAGGACACCGGTTGAACACCGGGGAGCTGTTTTTT.

This chain links TRBV10-1 with TRBJ2-5; possibly TRBD1 for D (5 bases). TRBJ2-7 matches the DNA end more closely, so the J call is doubtful. In germline, CDR1 is WNHNN, CDR2 SYGVQD (reference sequence). The CDR3 length is 13 residues. Written as DNA, the CDR3 is TGCGCCAGCAGTGAGGCAGGGTCCTACGAGCAGTACTTC. Translated: CASSEAGSYEQYF.

This clone appeared a few times. This chain connects TRBV11-2 to TRBJ2-7, with TRBD1 matching 10 bases. The germline V gene has CDR1 SGHAT and CDR2 FQNNGV. The CDR3 loop spans 15 amino acids. Trimming removed 0 bases from V and 11 bases from J; junction bases left unmatched: 10. Here the CDR3 DNA reads TGTGCCAGCAGCTTAGAGGGGACAGGGGTTTTAGAGGAGTACTTC. Translation gives CASSLEGTGVLEEYF. Drawing the rest from reference TRBV11-2 and TRBJ2-7, the complete variable domain is EAGVAQSPRYKIIEKRQSVAFWCNPISGHATLYWYQQILGQGPKLLIQFQNNGVVDDSQLPKDRFSAERLKGVDSTLKIQPAKLEDSAVYLCASSLEGTGVLEEYFGPGTRLTVT.

The chain combines TRBV2 with TRBJ2-2, with 8 bases aligning to TRBD2. The CDR3 sequence is 16 residues long. Germline CDR1 SNHLY, CDR2 FYNNEI. Unmatched junction bases numbered 11, after V lost 6 bases and J lost 5 bases. The CDR3: CASSPLAGGWTGELFF. The CDR3 nucleotides read TGTGCCAGCAGCCCCTTGGCGGGGGGCTGGACCGGGGAGCTGTTTTTT. The whole variable domain, remainder taken from reference TRBV2 and TRBJ2-2, is EPEVTQTPSHQVTQMGQEVILRCVPISNHLYFYWYRQILGQKVEFLVSFYNNEISEKSEIFDDQFSVERPDGSNFTLKIRSTKLEDSAMYFCASSPLAGGWTGELFFGEGSRLTVL.

The chain couples TRBV19 to TRBJ1-5, with 7 bases fitting TRBD1. V lost 7 bases and J lost 0; bases outside the gene matches: 6. Germline V gives CDR1 LNHDA, CDR2 SQIVND (reference sequence). The CDR3 contains 15 residues. DNA of the CDR3: TGTGCCAGTACGAGGACAGGAGATAGCAATCAGCCCCAGCATTTT. Amino acids: CASTRTGDSNQPQHF.

In this sample, this clone turned up once. The chain uses TRBV18 and TRBJ1-1, with D unresolved. Germline V gene data show CDR1 as KGHSH and CDR2 as LQKENI. Trimming left V 1 base short and J 1 base short, with 7 bases between. The CDR3 extends over 14 amino acids. CDR3 nucleotide sequence: TGTGCCAGCTCACCACAGGCTAGGAACACTGAAGCTTTCTTT. It codes for CASSPQARNTEAFF.

The J gene is TRBJ1-2, the V gene TRBV18; D unresolved. CDR3 length equals 16 residues. The germline gives CDR1 KGHSH, CDR2 LQKENI. Trimming took 2 bases from V and 5 from J, leaving 18 bases between them. As DNA, the CDR3 is TGTGCCAGCTCACCAGCGGGCTTTCCGCCGGGGTATGGCTACACCTTC. It yields the protein CASSPAGFPPGYGYTF.

The J gene is TRBJ2-7, the V gene TRBV18, with 7 bases fitting TRBD1. The V gene end was trimmed by 8 bases and the J gene end by 0 bases; junction bases not matched to a gene: 4. Germline-derived CDR1 and CDR2 are KGHSH and LQKENI. The CDR3 length is 13 residues. CDR3 sequence reads: CASTEGASYEQYF. For the CDR3, the DNA is TGTGCCAGCACAGAGGGGGCCTCCTACGAGCAGTACTTC.

The gene calls are TRBV28 and TRBJ1-6; 8 bases map to TRBD1. Per germline, CDR1 MDHEN and CDR2 SYDVKM. This CDR3 is 14 amino acids long. CDR3 amino acids: CATVGGQVNSPLHF. The CDR3 DNA reads as TGTGCGACCGTAGGGGGACAGGTTAATTCACCCCTCCACTTT.

The gene calls are TRBV18 and TRBJ2-7; D gene unclear. The CDR3 length is 14 residues. V was trimmed by 0 bases and J by 6 bases, leaving 12 bases between them. CDR1 is KGHSH, CDR2 LQKENI, per germline. The CDR3 spells CASSPPRGGGEQYF. The CDR3 nucleotides are TGTGCCAGCTCACCACCCCGCGGCGGCGGCGAGCAGTACTTC.

This clone was seen just once. The chain combines TRBV21-1 with TRBJ2-7; the table names TRBD2, a call not compared with the DNA. TRBV21-1 constitutes a pseudogene. The CDR3 is made up of 13 amino acids. CDR3 nucleotides: TGTGCCAGCAGCAAAGGTGACTGCTACGAGCAGTACTTC. It yields the protein CASSKGDCYEQYF.

This rearrangement joins TRBV28 to TRBJ2-7; a weak D match, TRBD2 (6 bases). The CDR3 loop spans 13 amino acids. V was trimmed by 7 bases and J by 2 bases, leaving 12 bases between them. Germline assignment: CDR1 MDHEN and CDR2 SYDVKM. The CDR3 reads CASTRDSAYEQYF. The CDR3 nucleotides are TGTGCCAGCACTCGGGACTCCGCCTACGAGCAGTACTTC.

The genes are TRBV4-2 and TRBJ2-5; tentatively, D is TRBD1 (6 bases). The J call may be faulty, since TRBJ2-7 better matches the DNA end. The CDR3 is made up of 14 amino acids. Germline V gene sequence: CDR1 LGHNA, CDR2 YNFKEQ. The CDR3: CASSQELTGYEQYF. The CDR3 nucleotides read TGTGCCAGCAGCCAAGAGCTGACAGGCTACGAGCAGTACTTC.

The rearrangement links TRBV19 to TRBJ1-3; D is unresolved. Germline-derived CDR1 and CDR2 are LNHDA and SQIVND (reference sequence). The length of the CDR3 is 14 residues. Trimming pared 6 bases from V and 4 bases from J, leaving 13 bases between. The CDR3 DNA follows: TGTGCCAGTAGGTCTGGAGCGGGAGGAAACACCATATATTTT. Residues: CASRSGAGGNTIYF.

This chain joins TRBV9 and TRBJ2-5; D might be TRBD2 (5 bases). V lost 4 bases, J lost 2 bases, and 12 bases lay in between. From germline, CDR1 is SGDLS and CDR2 YYNGEE. The CDR3 has 14 amino acids. For the CDR3, the DNA is TGTGCCAGCAGCTCCGGGGTTTGGCAAGAGACCCAGTACTTC. It is translated as CASSSGVWQETQYF.

This clone appeared a few times. The gene calls are TRBV6-6 and TRBJ1-6; 7 bases fit TRBD1. This CDR3 contains 14 residues. Germline trimming cut 2 bases from V and 6 bases from J; bases unmatched to any gene: 1. The germline gives CDR1 MNHNY, CDR2 SVGAGI (reference sequence). The CDR3 sequence is CASSYRDSNSPLHF. CDR3 in DNA: TGTGCCAGCAGTTACCGGGACAGTAATTCACCCCTCCACTTT.

CDR3 nucleotides: TGTGCCAGCAGCGGAACCAGGGGTAGAGGCTACACCTTC. This sequence encodes CASSGTRGRGYTF. V gene TRBV7-9 combines with J gene TRBJ1-2; a possible D gene is TRBD1 (6 bases). From germline, CDR1 is SEHNR and CDR2 FQNEAQ (reference sequence). The CDR3 length is 13 residues. V shed 5 bases and J shed 8 bases, with 15 bases lying between them.

For the CDR3, the DNA is TGTGCCAGCAGCGGAACGGGACTAGCGGACTCCTACGAGCAGTACTTC. Translation: CASSGTGLADSYEQYF. The rearrangement links TRBV5-6 to TRBJ2-7; 11 bases fit TRBD2. Trimming took 4 bases from V and 0 from J; bases not matched to a gene: 6. The CDR3 totals 16 residues. CDR1 is SGHDT, CDR2 YYEEEE, per germline. Full variable domain (rest looked up from reference TRBV5-6 and TRBJ2-7): DAGVTQSPTHLIKTRGQQVTLRCSPKSGHDTVSWYQQALGQGPQFIFQYYEEEERQRGNFPDRFSGHQFPNYSSELNVNALLLGDSALYLCASSGTGLADSYEQYFGPGTRLTVT.

The genes are TRBV5-4 and TRBJ1-1; perhaps TRBD1 as D (6 bases). There are 13 residues in the CDR3. V was shortened by 4 bases and J by 3 bases, with 10 bases between the two germline ends. Germline CDR1 and CDR2: SGHNT and YYREEE (reference sequence). The CDR3 coding sequence is TGTGCCAGCAGCAGTCAGGGGTACACTGAAGCTTTCTTT. The encoded protein is CASSSQGYTEAFF.

This clone was observed a few times. V is TRBV7-2 and J is TRBJ2-1; 14 nucleotides agree with TRBD2. With V trimmed by 5 bases and J by 6 bases, 12 bases remained unmatched. The CDR3 is 18 residues long. The germline V gene has CDR1 SGHTA and CDR2 FQGNSA. CDR3 bases: TGTGCCAGCAGCCAAGGCAACCCTGGACTAGCGGGAGGCAATGAGCAGTTCTTC. Translation: CASSQGNPGLAGGNEQFF.

The sample holds a few counts of this clone. The rearrangement joins TRBV6-4 to TRBJ2-3, with 8 bases lining up with TRBD1. Unmatched junction bases numbered 11, after V lost 4 bases and J lost 2 bases. The CDR3 runs to 17 residues. CDR1 and CDR2 (germline): MRHNA, SNTAGT. The CDR3 DNA reads TGTGCCAGCAGTGTCCCCAACAGGGGGGAAAACACAGATACGCAGTATTTT. Translation gives CASSVPNRGENTDTQYF.